This is a list of T cell receptor beta chains from one sample in a study of T cell repertoires in cytomegalovirus infection. TCRdb used MiXCR to reprocess the reads, holding one entry per CDR3 protein. This sample has around 180,000 distinct CDR3 sequences; 28% occur once, and the top ten carry about 28%. Specimen: PBMCs. The receptors shown here come from a human donor in good health (CMV status not recorded). Some clones in this sample may be carry-over from other donors' samples. CDR3s include the opening cysteine and the closing phenylalanine or tryptophan. Fields, in order: clone size, V gene, J gene, D gene, CDR3 DNA, CDR3 protein. A D gene is named only where the DNA matches it firmly. The size of a clone is reported for some rows only, either as once, few or many, or as a class for expanded clones.

many	TRBV7-2	TRBJ1-2	TRBD1	TGTGCCAGCAGCTCCTCCGACAGGGGAGCCTATGGCTACACCTTC	CASSSSDRGAYGYTF
.	TRBV13	TRBJ1-1	.	TGTGCCAGCAGCTTAATTCGAACTGATGCTTTCTTT	CASSLIRTDAFF
few	TRBV11-2	TRBJ2-3	.	TGTGCCAGCAGCTCCGACACGACTACAGATACGCAGTATTTT	CASSSDTTTDTQYF
few	TRBV12-3/TRBV12-4	TRBJ2-1	.	TGTGCCAGCAGTCTGGGCAGGGTCGATGAGCAGTTCTTC	CASSLGRVDEQFF
many	TRBV20-1	TRBJ2-3	TRBD2	TGCAGTGCTAGAGACCCGGGGACTAGCGGGAGCACAGATACGCAGTATTTT	CSARDPGTSGSTDTQYF
.	TRBV30	TRBJ2-2	.	TGTGCCTGGAGTGTAGGAAACACCGGGGAGCTGTTTTTT	CAWSVGNTGELFF
.	TRBV29-1	TRBJ2-7	.	TGCAGCGTTGAATTTTCAGCGAGCGAGCAGTACTTC	CSVEFSASEQYF
.	TRBV15	TRBJ2-5	TRBD1	TGTGCCACCAGCAGAGCTGACAGGGTCAAAGAGACCCAGTACTTC	CATSRADRVKETQYF
.	TRBV19	TRBJ1-5	.	TGTGCCAGCAGGGGAACAGGCCTAAGTCAGCCCCAGCATTTT	CASRGTGLSQPQHF
.	TRBV19	TRBJ2-2	TRBD2	TGTGCCAGTAGTCCCGGGACTAGCGGGGGTTTAGGTGCCGGGGAGCTGTTTTTT	CASSPGTSGGLGAGELFF
.	TRBV6-5	TRBJ1-4	TRBD1	TGTGCCAGCAGTTACTCCGGGACAGGGGGCAAAAAACTGTTTTTT	CASSYSGTGGKKLFF
few	TRBV29-1	TRBJ1-2	.	TGCAGCGTTGTTGACGGGCCGAACTATGGCTACACCTTC	CSVVDGPNYGYTF
few	TRBV7-2	TRBJ2-6	.	TGTGCCAGCAGCTTTGAGGGGAGCTCTGGGGCCAACGTCCTGACTTTC	CASSFEGSSGANVLTF
.	TRBV6-5	TRBJ2-5	TRBD2	TGTGCCAGCAGTCAAACTAGCGTACCCCAAGAGACCCAGTACTTC	CASSQTSVPQETQYF
few	TRBV6-2/TRBV6-3	TRBJ1-2	TRBD1	TGTGCCAGCACCTACACAGGGGGCGCCGGCTATGGCTACACCTTC	CASTYTGGAGYGYTF
few	TRBV7-9	TRBJ1-2	TRBD1	TGTGCCAGCAGTTTCGGGACAGGGGGCAACTATGGCTACACCTTC	CASSFGTGGNYGYTF
.	TRBV4-3	TRBJ1-1	.	TGCGCCAGCAGCCAAACCCTGGAGGGGTGGGAGGGTAATGGAGCTTTCTTT	CASSQTLEGWEGNGAFF
.	TRBV10-3	TRBJ2-1	TRBD2	TGTGCCATCAGCGGGACTAGCGGGCTCTCAGGGACCTACAATGAGCAGTTCTTC	CAISGTSGLSGTYNEQFF
few	TRBV7-6	TRBJ1-1	TRBD1	TGTGCTAGCAGCCCCCTAGGACAGGGGGCTGAAGCTTTCTTT	CASSPLGQGAEAFF
.	TRBV7-9	TRBJ2-4	.	TGTGCCAGCAGCTTAGTCGGGGCAGGGCTGGCCAAAAACATTCAGTACTTC	CASSLVGAGLAKNIQYF
many	TRBV7-2	TRBJ1-5	.	TGTGCCAGCAGCTTGAGAGGGGAACAGCCCCAGCATTTT	CASSLRGEQPQHF
.	TRBV19	TRBJ1-1	.	TGTGCCAGTAGTATTGATCCGAGGACTGAAGCTTTCTTT	CASSIDPRTEAFF
few	TRBV29-1	TRBJ1-1	.	TGCAGCGTTGATTGGAGGGATGTGGACGATGAAGCTTTCTTT	CSVDWRDVDDEAFF